A selection of T cell receptor beta chains follows, all from one sample in a study of T-cell memory formation after mild COVID-19. A single record per CDR3 protein comes from TCRdb applying MiXCR to the 5' RACE reads. The table lists some 350,000 distinct CDR3 sequences, about an eighth of them singletons. Source material: PBMCs or a T cell subset sorted from them (not recorded which). These receptors were collected from a young man who had mild COVID-19 (a few samples of this study predate the infection). Cell type and time point are not known. Each CDR3 is given with its conserved first and last residue. Fields, in order: D gene, clone size, J gene, V gene, CDR3 DNA, CDR3 protein. D genes are given only for firm matches. Clone size is shown for a subset of rows, as once, few, many or a class of expanded clone.

>TRBD1|few|TRBJ2-2|TRBV12-3/TRBV12-4
TGTGCCAGCAGCAGGACAGGGGGCGGCGGGGAGCTGTTTTTT
CASSRTGGGGELFF
>NA|few|TRBJ2-3|TRBV11-3
TGTGCCAGCAGCCCACTCCGAGACGGACCAACAGATACGCAGTATTTT
CASSPLRDGPTDTQYF
>NA|few|TRBJ1-1|TRBV7-2
TGTGCCAGCAGCTTATATGGTAAGGGGGACACTGAAGCTTTCTTT
CASSLYGKGDTEAFF
>NA|many|TRBJ2-3|TRBV5-1
TGCGCCAGCAGCTTGGGGGGGCTCACAGATACGCAGTATTTT
CASSLGGLTDTQYF
>NA|NA|TRBJ2-5|TRBV29-1
TGCAGCGTAGGGCCAGGTTCAAGTGGGGAAGAGACCCAGTACTTC
CSVGPGSSGEETQYF
>NA|NA|TRBJ2-2|TRBV20-1
TGCAGTGCGCCCAACCGGGACTTGAACACCGGGGAGCTGTTTTTT
CSAPNRDLNTGELFF
>TRBD2|NA|TRBJ2-2|TRBV7-2
TGTGCCAGCACCCCCCAGACTAGCGTCGGCTCCGGGGAGCTGTTTTTT
CASTPQTSVGSGELFF
>TRBD2|many|TRBJ2-7|TRBV29-1
TGCAGCGTAGGGACTAGGTCCGGCTCCGAGCAGTACTTC
CSVGTRSGSEQYF
>NA|few|TRBJ1-1|TRBV9
TGTGCCAGCAGCGTAGGTGTCGGCGTAAGGCTGAACACTGAAGCTTTCTTT
CASSVGVGVRLNTEAFF
>TRBD1|few|TRBJ1-5|TRBV7-2
TGTGCCAGCAGCTCCACCAAACAGGGGGTTGGCAATCAGCCCCAGCATTTT
CASSSTKQGVGNQPQHF
>TRBD2|many|TRBJ2-5|TRBV12-3/TRBV12-4
TGTGCCAGCATGAGGGGACTAGCTAAGGGGACCCAGTACTTC
CASMRGLAKGTQYF
>NA|NA|TRBJ2-1|TRBV4-2
TGTGCCAGCAGCCAGGCCGGGGGGGACAGGCTGGACAATGAGCAGTTCTTC
CASSQAGGDRLDNEQFF
>NA|NA|TRBJ2-2|TRBV12-5
TGTGCTAGTGGTTTGGTATTGGGGCAGGGCCGAATCACCGGGGAGCTGTTTTTT
CASGLVLGQGRITGELFF
>NA|NA|TRBJ1-6|TRBV20-1
TGCAGTGCCAGGCGGGGCCCCTATAATTCACCCCTCCACTTT
CSARRGPYNSPLHF
>TRBD2|NA|TRBJ2-3|TRBV27
TGTGCCAGCAGTTTAGCGGGCGGGGGGGCCGCAGATACGCAGTATTTT
CASSLAGGGAADTQYF
>NA|NA|TRBJ2-1|TRBV12-3/TRBV12-4
TGTGCCAGCAGTCCCACGGGCCATGAGCAGTTCTTC
CASSPTGHEQFF
>NA|few|TRBJ2-2|TRBV19
TGTGCCAGTATTGCAGTTCCGAACACCGGGGAGCTGTTTTTT
CASIAVPNTGELFF
>NA|NA|TRBJ1-6|TRBV7-9
TGTGCCAGCAGCTTAGGGACCGGGAGTTTCCACTTT
CASSLGTGSFHF
>NA|few|TRBJ1-4|TRBV9
TGTGCCAGCAGCCGTAGCCCAACCGGGTCTAATGAAAAACTGTTTTTT
CASSRSPTGSNEKLFF
>NA|few|TRBJ1-2|TRBV3-1
TGTGCCAGCAGCCATATGTCTGTCGAGCGTTCATTCTTC
CASSHMSVERSFF
>NA|few|TRBJ1-5|TRBV6-5
TGTGCCAGCAGTTACTCGGCACACCTAAGCAATCAGCCCCAGCATTTT
CASSYSAHLSNQPQHF
>NA|NA|TRBJ2-2|TRBV2
TGTGCCAGCAGTGTACAGACCGGGGAGCTGTTTTTT
CASSVQTGELFF
>NA|few|TRBJ2-7|TRBV7-8
TGTGCCAGCAGCTTAGCGCTTTGGGGTTGGCAGTACTTC
CASSLALWGWQYF
>TRBD2|few|TRBJ2-4|TRBV7-2
TGTGCCAGCAGCCGAAGCGGGGTCCTAGCCAAAAACATTCAGTACTTC
CASSRSGVLAKNIQYF
>NA|few|TRBJ2-2|TRBV2
TGTGCCAGCAGTCGGCAGGGACGCGACACCGGGGAGCTGTTTTTT
CASSRQGRDTGELFF
>TRBD1|NA|TRBJ2-1|TRBV7-2
TGTGCCAGCACAGGACAGGCCCGGGGTAATGAGCAGTTCTTC
CASTGQARGNEQFF
>TRBD1|many|TRBJ2-3|TRBV11-2
TGTGCCAGCAGCTTAGGGACAGGGATGTCAGATACGCAGTATTTT
CASSLGTGMSDTQYF
>TRBD1|NA|TRBJ2-5|TRBV12-3/TRBV12-4
TGTGCCAGCAGTCCGGGACAGGGACTACAAGAGACCCAGTACTTC
CASSPGQGLQETQYF
>NA|few|TRBJ1-4|TRBV4-3
TGCGCCAGCAGCCAAGAGCGCCAGGGTAATCCACTGTTTTTT
CASSQERQGNPLFF
>NA|many|TRBJ2-7|TRBV7-8
TGTGCCAGCAGCTTAAATGTGGGACACCCTTACGAGCAGTACTTC
CASSLNVGHPYEQYF
>NA|NA|TRBJ2-1|TRBV12-3/TRBV12-4
TGTGCCAGCTTCTCGGTATACAATGAGCAGTTCTTC
CASFSVYNEQFF
>NA|NA|TRBJ1-4|TRBV12-3/TRBV12-4
TGTGCCAGCAGGGAGTGGGGTACTAATGAAAAACTGTTTTTT
CASREWGTNEKLFF
>NA|NA|TRBJ1-2|TRBV29-1
TGCAGCGTTGGGAGGGGTAACTATGGCTACACCTTC
CSVGRGNYGYTF
>NA|NA|TRBJ1-4|TRBV4-2
TGTGCCAGCAGCCAAGGCCGGGAAGGACAGAGCGAAAAACTGTTTTTT
CASSQGREGQSEKLFF
>NA|few|TRBJ1-1|TRBV7-7
TGTGCCAGCAGCTCTCGCACTGAAGCTTTCTTT
CASSSRTEAFF
>NA|few|TRBJ2-2|TRBV29-1
TGCAGCGTTGGGGGCTACGCGAACACCGGGGAGCTGTTTTTT
CSVGGYANTGELFF
>TRBD1|NA|TRBJ1-1|TRBV30
TGTGCCTGGAGTTCACTAGGGACAGGGGACACTGAAGCTTTCTTT
CAWSSLGTGDTEAFF
>NA|few|TRBJ1-6|TRBV5-1
TGCGCCAGCAGCTTGGCGGGGATTTCACCCCTCCACTTT
CASSLAGISPLHF
>TRBD1|few|TRBJ1-6|TRBV10-3
TGTGCCATCAGTGATCGGACAGGTTTTTCCCTCCACTTT
CAISDRTGFSLHF
>TRBD1|NA|TRBJ1-2|TRBV4-3
TGCGCCAGCAGCCAGGACAGGCCTTTCTCTAACTATGGCTACACCTTC
CASSQDRPFSNYGYTF
>NA|NA|TRBJ1-1|TRBV24-1
TGTGCCACCAGTGAGATAACGGCGAACACTGAAGCTTTCTTT
CATSEITANTEAFF